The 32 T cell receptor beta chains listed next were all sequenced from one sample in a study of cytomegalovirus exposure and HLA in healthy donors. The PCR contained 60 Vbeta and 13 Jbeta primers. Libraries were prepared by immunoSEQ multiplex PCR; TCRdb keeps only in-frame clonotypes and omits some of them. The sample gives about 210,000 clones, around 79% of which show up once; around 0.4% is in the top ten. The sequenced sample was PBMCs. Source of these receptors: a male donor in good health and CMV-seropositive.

This CDR3 reads CASSDVGGRAEEQYF. The DNA for the CDR3 is TGTGCCAGCAGTGATGTGGGCGGGAGGGCGGAGGAGCAGTACTTC. The chain carries TRBV6-1 and TRBJ2-7; TRBD2 matches at 9 bases. Germline assignment: CDR1 MNHNS and CDR2 SASEGT. V lost 3 bases to trimming and J lost 7 bases; unmatched junction nucleotides: 10. The CDR3 is made up of 15 amino acids.

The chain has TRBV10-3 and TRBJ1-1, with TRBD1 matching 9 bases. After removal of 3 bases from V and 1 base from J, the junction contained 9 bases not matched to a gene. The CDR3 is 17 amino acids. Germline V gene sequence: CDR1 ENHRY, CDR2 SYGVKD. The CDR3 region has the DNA TGTGCCATCAGTGAATCCGGGACAGGGAGACCGAACACTGAAGCTTTCTTT. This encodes CAISESGTGRPNTEAFF.

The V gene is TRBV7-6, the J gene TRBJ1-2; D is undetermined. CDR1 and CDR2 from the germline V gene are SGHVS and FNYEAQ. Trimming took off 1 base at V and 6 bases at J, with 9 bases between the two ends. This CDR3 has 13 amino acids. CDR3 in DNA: TGTGCCAGCAGCTTAGGCACGGGTGATGGCTACACCTTC. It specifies CASSLGTGDGYTF. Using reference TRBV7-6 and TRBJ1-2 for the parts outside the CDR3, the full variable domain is GAGVSQSPRYKVTKRGQDVALRCDPISGHVSLYWYRQALGQGPEFLTYFNYEAQQDKSGLPNDRFSAERPEGSISTLTIQRTEQRDSAMYRCASSLGTGDGYTFGSGTRLTVV.

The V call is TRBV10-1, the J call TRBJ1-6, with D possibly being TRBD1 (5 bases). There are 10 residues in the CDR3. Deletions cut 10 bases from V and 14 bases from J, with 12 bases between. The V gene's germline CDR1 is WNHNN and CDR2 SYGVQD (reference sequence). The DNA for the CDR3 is TGCGCCACCCCTCGGGGGGCCCTCCACTTT. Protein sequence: CATPRGALHF.

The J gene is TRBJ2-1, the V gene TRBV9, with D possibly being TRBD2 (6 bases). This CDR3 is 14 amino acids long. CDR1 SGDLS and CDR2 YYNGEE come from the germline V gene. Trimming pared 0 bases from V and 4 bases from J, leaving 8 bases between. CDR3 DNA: TGTGCCAGCAGCGTAGTGGGGGGTTACAATGAGCAGTTCTTC. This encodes CASSVVGGYNEQFF.

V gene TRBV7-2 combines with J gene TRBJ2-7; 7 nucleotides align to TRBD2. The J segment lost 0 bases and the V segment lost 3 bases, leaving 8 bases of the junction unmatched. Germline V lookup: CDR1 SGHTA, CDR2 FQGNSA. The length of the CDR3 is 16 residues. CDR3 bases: TGTGCCAGCAGCTTCCCTCCCGGGGGGATCTCCTACGAGCAGTACTTC. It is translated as CASSFPPGGISYEQYF.

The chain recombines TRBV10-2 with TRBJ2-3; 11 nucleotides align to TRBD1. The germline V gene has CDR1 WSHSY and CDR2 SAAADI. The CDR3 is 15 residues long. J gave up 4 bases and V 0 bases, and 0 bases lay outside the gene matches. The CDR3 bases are TGCGCCAGCAGTGAGTCGGGACAGGGGGCAGATACGCAGTATTTT. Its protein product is CASSESGQGADTQYF.

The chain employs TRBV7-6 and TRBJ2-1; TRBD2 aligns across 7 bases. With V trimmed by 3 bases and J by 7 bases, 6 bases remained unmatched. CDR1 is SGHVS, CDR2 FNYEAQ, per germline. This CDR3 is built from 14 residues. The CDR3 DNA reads TGTGCCAGCAGCTTTTCGCTAGCGGTAAATGAGCAGTTCTTC. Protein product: CASSFSLAVNEQFF.

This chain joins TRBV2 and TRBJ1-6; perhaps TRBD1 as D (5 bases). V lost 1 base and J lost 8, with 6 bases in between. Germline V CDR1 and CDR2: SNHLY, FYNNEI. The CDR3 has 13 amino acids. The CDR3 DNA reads TGTGCCAGCAGTGAAGTAGGGGATTCACCCCTCCACTTT. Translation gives CASSEVGDSPLHF.

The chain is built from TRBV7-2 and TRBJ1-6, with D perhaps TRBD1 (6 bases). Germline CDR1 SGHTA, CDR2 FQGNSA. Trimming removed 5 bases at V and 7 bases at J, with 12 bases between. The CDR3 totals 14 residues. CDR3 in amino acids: CASSPPRGNSPLHF. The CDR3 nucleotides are TGTGCCAGCAGCCCCCCAAGGGGGAATTCACCCCTCCACTTT. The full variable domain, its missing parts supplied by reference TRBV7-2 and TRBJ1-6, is GAGVSQSPSNKVTEKGKDVELRCDPISGHTALYWYRQSLGQGLEFLIYFQGNSAPDKSGLPSDRFSAERTGGSVSTLTIQRTQQEDSAVYLCASSPPRGNSPLHFGNGTRLTVT.

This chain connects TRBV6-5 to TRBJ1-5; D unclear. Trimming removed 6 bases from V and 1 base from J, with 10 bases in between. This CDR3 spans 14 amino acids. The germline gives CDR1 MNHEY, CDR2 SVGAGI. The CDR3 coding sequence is TGTGCCAGCAGCAACAATCCCAGCAATCAGCCCCAGCATTTT. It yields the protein CASSNNPSNQPQHF.

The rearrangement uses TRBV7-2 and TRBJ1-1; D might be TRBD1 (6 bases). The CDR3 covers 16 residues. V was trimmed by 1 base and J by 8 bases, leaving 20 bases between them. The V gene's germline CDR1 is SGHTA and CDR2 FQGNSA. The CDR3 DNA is TGTGCCAGCAGCTTAGGCCCCCTGACGGCCGGGACAGAAGCTTTCTTT. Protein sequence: CASSLGPLTAGTEAFF.

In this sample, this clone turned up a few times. The CDR3, as DNA: TGTGCCAGCAGCCTCAACGTCCCAGACTACGAGCAGTACTTC. Its protein product is CASSLNVPDYEQYF. This chain connects TRBV6-6 to TRBJ2-7; the D is unclear. The ends were cut back, 6 bases at V and 3 bases at J, with 15 bases in the middle. This CDR3 spans 14 amino acids. Germline V gene lookup returns CDR1 MNHNY and CDR2 SVGAGI (reference sequence).

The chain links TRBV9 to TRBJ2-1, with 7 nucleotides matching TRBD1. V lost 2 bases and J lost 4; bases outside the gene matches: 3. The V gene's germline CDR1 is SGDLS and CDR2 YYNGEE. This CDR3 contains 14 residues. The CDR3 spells CASSVGTEYNEQFF. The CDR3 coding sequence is TGTGCCAGCAGCGTTGGGACAGAATACAATGAGCAGTTCTTC.

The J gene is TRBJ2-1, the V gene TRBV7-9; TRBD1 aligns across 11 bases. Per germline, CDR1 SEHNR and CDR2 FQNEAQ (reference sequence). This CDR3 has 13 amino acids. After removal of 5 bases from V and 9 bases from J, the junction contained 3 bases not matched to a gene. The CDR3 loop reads CASSQGQGGEQFF. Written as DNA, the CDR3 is TGTGCCAGCAGCCAGGGACAGGGGGGTGAGCAGTTCTTC.

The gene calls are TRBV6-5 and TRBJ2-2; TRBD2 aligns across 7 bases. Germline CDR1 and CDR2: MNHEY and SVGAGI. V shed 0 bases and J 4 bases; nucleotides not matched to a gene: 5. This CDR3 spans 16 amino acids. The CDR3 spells CASSYSTGGGTGELFF. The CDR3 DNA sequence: TGTGCCAGCAGTTACTCAACGGGGGGAGGCACCGGGGAGCTGTTTTTT.

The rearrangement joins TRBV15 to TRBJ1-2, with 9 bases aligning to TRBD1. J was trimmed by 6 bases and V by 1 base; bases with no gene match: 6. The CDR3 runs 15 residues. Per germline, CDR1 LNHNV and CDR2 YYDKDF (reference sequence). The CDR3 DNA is TGTGCCACCAGCAGAGTAATAGGACAGGGGAATGGCTACACCTTC. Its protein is CATSRVIGQGNGYTF.

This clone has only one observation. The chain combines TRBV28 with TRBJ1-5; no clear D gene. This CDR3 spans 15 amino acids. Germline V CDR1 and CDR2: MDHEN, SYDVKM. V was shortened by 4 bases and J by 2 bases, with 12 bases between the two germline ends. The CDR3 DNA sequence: TGTGCCAGCAGTTCCCAATCATGGCGCAATCAGCCCCAGCATTTT. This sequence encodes CASSSQSWRNQPQHF.

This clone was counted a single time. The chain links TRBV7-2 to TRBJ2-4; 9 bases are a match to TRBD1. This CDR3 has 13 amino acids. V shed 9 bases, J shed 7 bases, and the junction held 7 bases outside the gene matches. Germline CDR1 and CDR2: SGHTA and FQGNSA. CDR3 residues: CASRLQGANIQYF. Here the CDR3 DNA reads TGTGCCAGTCGTTTACAGGGGGCGAACATTCAGTACTTC.

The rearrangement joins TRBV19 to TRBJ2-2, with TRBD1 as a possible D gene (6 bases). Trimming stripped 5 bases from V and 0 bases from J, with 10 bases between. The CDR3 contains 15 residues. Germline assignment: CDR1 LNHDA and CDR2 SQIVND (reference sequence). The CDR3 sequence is CASSAGTTNTGELFF. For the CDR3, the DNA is TGTGCCAGTAGTGCAGGGACAACGAACACCGGGGAGCTGTTTTTT.

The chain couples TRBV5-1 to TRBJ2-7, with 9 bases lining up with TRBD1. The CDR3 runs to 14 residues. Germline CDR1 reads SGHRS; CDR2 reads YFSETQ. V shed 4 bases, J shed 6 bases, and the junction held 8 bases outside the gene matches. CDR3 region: CASSPGTGNSEQYF. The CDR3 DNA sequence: TGCGCCAGCAGCCCCGGGACAGGGAACTCCGAGCAGTACTTC.

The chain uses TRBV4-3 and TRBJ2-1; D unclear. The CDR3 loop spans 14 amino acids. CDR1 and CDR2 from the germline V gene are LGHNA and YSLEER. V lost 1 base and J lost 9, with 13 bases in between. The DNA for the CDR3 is TGCGCCAGCAGCCAAGGCGTTGAAGCCGGTGAGCAGTTCTTC. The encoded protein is CASSQGVEAGEQFF.

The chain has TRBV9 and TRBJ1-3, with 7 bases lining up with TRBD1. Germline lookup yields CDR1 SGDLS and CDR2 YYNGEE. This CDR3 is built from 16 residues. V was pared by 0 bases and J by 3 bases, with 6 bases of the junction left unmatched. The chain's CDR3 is CASSVGTGTVGNTIYF. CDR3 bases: TGTGCCAGCAGCGTAGGGACAGGCACCGTTGGAAACACCATATATTTT.

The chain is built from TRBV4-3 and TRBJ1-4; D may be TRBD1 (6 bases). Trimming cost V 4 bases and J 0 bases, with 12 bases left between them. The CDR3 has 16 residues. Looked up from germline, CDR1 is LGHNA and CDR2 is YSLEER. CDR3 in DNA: TGCGCCAGCAGCCGAGACAGGTTTGCAACTAATGAAAAACTGTTTTTT. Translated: CASSRDRFATNEKLFF.

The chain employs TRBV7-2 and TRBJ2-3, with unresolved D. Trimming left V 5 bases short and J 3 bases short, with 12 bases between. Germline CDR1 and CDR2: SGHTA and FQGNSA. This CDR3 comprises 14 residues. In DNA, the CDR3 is TGTGCCAGCAGCCCCAGTTTAGCAACAGATACGCAGTATTTT. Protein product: CASSPSLATDTQYF.

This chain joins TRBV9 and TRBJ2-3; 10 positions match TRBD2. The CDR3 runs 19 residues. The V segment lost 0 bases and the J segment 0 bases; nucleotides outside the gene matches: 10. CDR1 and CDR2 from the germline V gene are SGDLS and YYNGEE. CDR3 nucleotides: TGTGCCAGCAGCGTAGCCTTAGCGGGGGGCCCCACTAGCACAGATACGCAGTATTTT. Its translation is CASSVALAGGPTSTDTQYF.

The DNA for the CDR3 is TGCGCCAGCAGCCCGGGACAGACCCTCACAGATACGCAGTATTTT. This translates into CASSPGQTLTDTQYF. The V call is TRBV4-3, the J call TRBJ2-3; TRBD1 aligns across 7 bases. The V segment lost 4 bases and the J segment 2 bases; nucleotides outside the gene matches: 6. The CDR3 is 15 amino acids. In germline, CDR1 is LGHNA, CDR2 YSLEER.

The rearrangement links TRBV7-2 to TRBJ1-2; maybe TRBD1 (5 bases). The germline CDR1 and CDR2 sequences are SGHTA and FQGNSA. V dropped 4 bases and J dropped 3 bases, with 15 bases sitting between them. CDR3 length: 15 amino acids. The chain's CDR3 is CASSYKGQVDYGYTF. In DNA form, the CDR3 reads TGTGCCAGCAGCTATAAGGGGCAGGTGGACTATGGCTACACCTTC.

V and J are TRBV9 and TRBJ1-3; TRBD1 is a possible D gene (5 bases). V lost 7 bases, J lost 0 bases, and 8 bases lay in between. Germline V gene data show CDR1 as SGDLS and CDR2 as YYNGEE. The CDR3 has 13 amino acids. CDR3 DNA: TGTGCCAGCGGGACTTTCTCTGGAAACACCATATATTTT. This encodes CASGTFSGNTIYF.

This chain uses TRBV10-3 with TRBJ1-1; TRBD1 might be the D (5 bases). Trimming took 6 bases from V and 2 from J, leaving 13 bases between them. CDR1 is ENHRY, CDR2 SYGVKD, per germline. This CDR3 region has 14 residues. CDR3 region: CAIRFGTLNTEAFF. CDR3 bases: TGTGCCATCAGATTCGGGACTTTAAACACTGAAGCTTTCTTT.

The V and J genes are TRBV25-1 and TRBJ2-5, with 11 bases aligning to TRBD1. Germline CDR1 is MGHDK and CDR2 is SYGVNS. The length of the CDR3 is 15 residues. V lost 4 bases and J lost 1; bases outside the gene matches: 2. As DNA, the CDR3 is TGTGCCAGCAGTGGGGGGACAGGGGGCCAAGAGACCCAGTACTTC. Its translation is CASSGGTGGQETQYF.

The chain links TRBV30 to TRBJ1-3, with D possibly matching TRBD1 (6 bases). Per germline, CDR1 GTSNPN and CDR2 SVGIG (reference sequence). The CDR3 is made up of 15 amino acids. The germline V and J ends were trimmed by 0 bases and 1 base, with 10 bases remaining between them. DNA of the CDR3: TGTGCCTGGAGTGTAGGGGGGGCTTCTGGAAACACCATATATTTT. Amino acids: CAWSVGGASGNTIYF.